The 29 T cell receptor beta chains reported below all come from one sample, sequenced in a study of spatial heterogeneity in lung cancer. Time point specified: sample taken at primary tumor resection. TCRs were sequenced from unsorted whole RNA of tumor, nontumor lung or PBMC. TCRdb re-called the 5' RACE reads through MiXCR, storing one row per CDR3 protein. The sample gives about 95,000 distinct CDR3 sequences, approximately 8.2% of which show up once; 6.9% is in the top ten. This sample comprised PBMCs, obtained at surgery. These TCRs come from a male donor with early-stage non-small cell lung cancer.

This rearrangement joins TRBV3-1 to TRBJ2-3, with D possibly TRBD1 on 6 matching bases. V was trimmed by 1 base and J by 8 bases, leaving 13 bases between them. Germline assignment: CDR1 LGHDT and CDR2 YNNKEL (reference sequence). CDR3 size: 14 residues. The CDR3 DNA is TGTGCCAGCAGCCAAGTCAGGGGAATGGGTACGCAGTATTTT. It translates to CASSQVRGMGTQYF.

A remark on this clonotype: One base away lies a much larger clone, so this may be a sequencing read error. V usage is TRBV11-2 and J usage is TRBJ2-3; no definite D call. Germline V CDR1 and CDR2: SGHAT, FQNNGV. Trimming left V 2 bases short and J 1 base short, with 7 bases between. CDR3 length: 14 residues. The CDR3 loop reads CASSLKLGTDTQYF. CDR3 sequence (DNA): TGTGCCAGCAGCTTAAAGTTGGGCACAGATACGCAGTATTTT.

The chain combines TRBV4-3 with TRBJ2-3, with TRBD2 matching over 9 bases. Germline-derived CDR1 and CDR2 are LGHNA and YSLEER. With V trimmed by 1 base and J by 1 base, 3 bases remained unmatched. The CDR3 has 16 amino acids. As DNA, the CDR3 is TGCGCCAGCAGCCAAGGAGGGACTAGCCGCACAGATACGCAGTATTTT. This codes for CASSQGGTSRTDTQYF.

Only a few counts were recorded for this clonotype. V and J are TRBV24-1 and TRBJ2-3; TRBD1 matches at 9 bases. CDR1 and CDR2 from the germline V gene are KGHDR and SFDVKD. Trimming cost V 5 bases and J 6 bases; bases outside gene matches: 5. CDR3 size: 14 residues. This CDR3 is CATSASGQGDTQYF. In DNA, the CDR3 is TGTGCCACCAGTGCGTCGGGACAGGGCGATACGCAGTATTTT.

This clonotype was seen repeatedly, ten times or more. This chain links TRBV24-1 with TRBJ2-5, with 7 bases aligning to TRBD2. V was pared by 7 bases and J by 2 bases, with 3 bases of the junction left unmatched. Germline V gene data show CDR1 as KGHDR and CDR2 as SFDVKD. This CDR3 comprises 13 residues. Written as DNA, the CDR3 is TGTGCCACCAGCCGAGCGGGGCAAGAGACCCAGTACTTC. As protein: CATSRAGQETQYF.

The gene calls are TRBV5-1 and TRBJ2-6, with D unclear. The germline CDR1 and CDR2 sequences are SGHRS and YFSETQ. Trimming pared 0 bases from V and 4 bases from J, leaving 14 bases between. This CDR3 is 17 amino acids long. This chain's CDR3 is CASSLAGGAAGANVLTF. CDR3 DNA: TGCGCCAGCAGCTTGGCGGGTGGAGCTGCGGGGGCCAACGTCCTGACTTTC.

Many counts were recorded for this clonotype. The rearrangement uses TRBV5-1 and TRBJ2-3; 7 bases fit TRBD2. V lost 2 bases and J lost 6; bases outside the gene matches: 6. Per germline, CDR1 SGHRS and CDR2 YFSETQ. The CDR3 is made up of 14 amino acids. The CDR3 loop reads CASSFGSRGDTQYF. The CDR3 DNA reads as TGCGCCAGCAGCTTTGGTTCGCGGGGGGATACGCAGTATTTT.

The chain carries TRBV6-5 and TRBJ2-7, with TRBD2 identical over 8 bases. V shed 7 bases and J 7 bases; nucleotides not matched to a gene: 6. The CDR3 has 12 residues. The germline V gene has CDR1 MNHEY and CDR2 SVGAGI. As DNA, the CDR3 is TGTGCCAGCATAAGTAGCGGGGCAGAGCAGTACTTC. Protein product: CASISSGAEQYF.

This clonotype was detected ten times or more. This chain links TRBV7-9 with TRBJ2-1, with D unresolved. The CDR3 length is 12 residues. Germline V CDR1 and CDR2: SEHNR, FQNEAQ (reference sequence). Trimming left V 1 base short and J 8 bases short, with 6 bases between. This CDR3 reads CASSLVGDEQFF. The CDR3 nucleotides are TGTGCCAGCAGCTTAGTGGGCGATGAGCAGTTCTTC.

This sequence joins TRBV5-6 and TRBJ1-3, with D maybe TRBD1 (5 bases). The CDR3 loop spans 13 amino acids. V lost 4 bases and J 0 bases, leaving 5 bases between the germline ends. Germline V lookup: CDR1 SGHDT, CDR2 YYEEEE. The CDR3 DNA reads TGTGCCAGCAGCGGGACCTCTGGAAACACCATATATTTT. Encoded protein: CASSGTSGNTIYF.

This clonotype came up many times. The chain recombines TRBV28 with TRBJ2-7; 8 bases align to TRBD1. The CDR3 covers 15 residues. Unmatched junction bases numbered 8, after V lost 4 bases and J lost 3 bases. The germline gives CDR1 MDHEN, CDR2 SYDVKM. CDR3 protein: CASSSLGTGSYEQYF. The CDR3 bases are TGTGCCAGCAGTTCCCTTGGGACAGGTAGCTACGAGCAGTACTTC.

This clonotype was observed a handful of times. The chain couples TRBV7-2 to TRBJ2-5, with D uncertain. The length of the CDR3 is 15 residues. In germline, CDR1 is SGHTA, CDR2 FQGNSA. Trimming took off 4 bases at V and 0 bases at J, with 12 bases between the two ends. For the CDR3, the DNA is TGTGCCAGCAGCTCCTCGGGCCCGTACCAAGAGACCCAGTACTTC. Translated: CASSSSGPYQETQYF.

This clonotype has only a few counts. CDR3 DNA: TGTGCCAGCAGCATGGACAGGGGGCTTATCGGCAATCAGCCCCAGCATTTT. Translated, it gives CASSMDRGLIGNQPQHF. This chain connects TRBV7-9 to TRBJ1-5; the match to TRBD1 covers 11 bases. Losses at the gene ends were 5 bases for V and 2 bases for J; bases not matched to a gene: 8. CDR1 and CDR2 from the germline V gene are SEHNR and FQNEAQ (reference sequence). This CDR3 is built from 17 residues.

This clonotype occurred a few times. V and J are TRBV19 and TRBJ2-1; tentatively, D is TRBD1 (6 bases). CDR1 is LNHDA and CDR2 is SQIVND in the germline V gene (reference sequence). The CDR3 has 16 residues. Trimming cost V 5 bases and J 7 bases, with 21 bases left between them. The CDR3 loop is CASSARTEGKYNEQFF. In DNA, the CDR3 is TGTGCCAGTAGTGCTCGGACAGAGGGTAAATATAATGAGCAGTTCTTC.

This clonotype was picked up many times. For the CDR3, the DNA is TGCAGCGCAAGGGCGAGCACCGGGGAGCTGTTTTTT. This sequence encodes CSARASTGELFF. The J gene is TRBJ2-2, the V gene TRBV29-1; D is ambiguous. The V and J ends lost 7 bases and 4 bases respectively, with 10 bases between them. The CDR3 contains 12 residues. Germline V gives CDR1 SQVTM, CDR2 ANQGSEA.

This clonotype was detected ten times or more. V and J are TRBV6-6 and TRBJ2-7; 7 nucleotides match TRBD2. The CDR3 is made up of 14 amino acids. Germline CDR1 is MNHNY and CDR2 is SVGAGI (reference sequence). With 4 bases clipped from V and 2 bases from J, the junction kept 5 bases outside the gene matches. CDR3 amino acids: CASSFPGGTYEQYF. The CDR3, as DNA: TGTGCCAGCAGTTTCCCGGGAGGCACCTACGAGCAGTACTTC.

The chain carries TRBV29-1 and TRBJ2-7, with 11 bases fitting TRBD1. Losses at the gene ends were 4 bases for V and 7 bases for J; bases not matched to a gene: 9. The CDR3 consists of 14 residues. Germline values: CDR1 SQVTM, CDR2 ANQGSEA. CDR3 nucleotides: TGCAGCGTTGTGGGAGGACAGGGGGCTCAAGAGCAGTACTTC. This translates into CSVVGGQGAQEQYF.

The rearrangement links TRBV7-8 to TRBJ1-6, with D unclear. Germline V gives CDR1 SGHVS, CDR2 FQNEAQ. Trimming took off 1 base at V and 7 bases at J, with 5 bases between the two ends. The CDR3 consists of 13 residues. The CDR3 sequence is CASSLGANSPLHF. DNA of the CDR3: TGTGCCAGCAGCTTAGGGGCAAATTCACCCCTCCACTTT.

This clonotype was recorded a few times. The chain carries TRBV6-2 or TRBV6-3 and TRBJ2-3; D is uncertain. Trimming cost V 2 bases and J 4 bases, with 10 bases left between them. Germline-derived CDR1 and CDR2 are MNHEY and SVGEGT. The CDR3 length is 14 residues. The CDR3 protein is CASSYGLLADTQYF. In nucleotides, the CDR3 is TGTGCCAGCAGTTACGGGCTGCTGGCAGATACGCAGTATTTT.

A single count supports this clonotype. The rearrangement uses TRBV7-9 and TRBJ1-5; TRBD1 is a possible D gene (5 bases). V lost 0 bases, J lost 7 bases, and 7 bases lay in between. This CDR3 has 13 amino acids. Germline V gives CDR1 SEHNR, CDR2 FQNEAQ (reference sequence). CDR3 DNA: TGTGCCAGCAGCTTAGCGGGGGGACAGCCCCAGCATTTT. Amino acid sequence: CASSLAGGQPQHF.

The chain links TRBV2 to TRBJ2-3, with D maybe TRBD1 (6 bases). Germline assignment: CDR1 SNHLY and CDR2 FYNNEI. The length of the CDR3 is 14 residues. The V and J ends lost 6 bases and 4 bases respectively, with 14 bases between them. The CDR3 reads CASRDPQGADTQYF. DNA for the CDR3: TGTGCCAGCAGAGATCCACAGGGAGCAGATACGCAGTATTTT.

The V and J genes are TRBV2 and TRBJ2-4, with D unresolved. The V end was cut by 1 base, the J end by 0 bases, with 7 bases between. Germline-derived CDR1 and CDR2 are SNHLY and FYNNEI. The CDR3 length is 15 residues. The CDR3 sequence: CASSEVRLAKNIQYF. CDR3 nucleotides: TGTGCCAGCAGTGAAGTGAGGTTAGCCAAAAACATTCAGTACTTC. Variable domain in full (rest from reference TRBV2 and TRBJ2-4): EPEVTQTPSHQVTQMGQEVILRCVPISNHLYFYWYRQILGQKVEFLVSFYNNEISEKSEIFDDQFSVERPDGSNFTLKIRSTKLEDSAMYFCASSEVRLAKNIQYFGAGTRLSVL.

This clonotype appeared a few times. The V and J genes are TRBV6-2 or TRBV6-3 and TRBJ1-2; TRBD1 agrees at 12 bases. Germline assignment: CDR1 MNHEY and CDR2 SVGEGT. The CDR3 has 16 residues. V was clipped by 3 bases and J by 4 bases; unmatched bases: 6. This CDR3 reads CASSYSGTGGSYGYTF. CDR3 coding DNA: TGTGCCAGCAGTTATTCCGGGACAGGGGGCAGCTATGGCTACACCTTC.

This chain connects TRBV5-1 to TRBJ1-5; no definite D call. CDR1 and CDR2 from the germline V gene are SGHRS and YFSETQ. Trimming stripped 0 bases from V and 0 bases from J, with 13 bases between. The CDR3 loop spans 17 amino acids. The CDR3 DNA sequence: TGCGCCAGCAGCTTGGGTGGTACGGCCTATAGCAATCAGCCCCAGCATTTT. Translation gives CASSLGGTAYSNQPQHF.

In this sample, this clonotype turned up many times. This CDR3 reads CASSPPTDTQYF. In DNA form, the CDR3 reads TGTGCCAGCAGCCCACCCACAGATACGCAGTATTTT. The chain uses TRBV4-2 and TRBJ2-3, with D unclear. The ends were cut back, 4 bases at V and 2 bases at J, with 4 bases in the middle. The CDR3 has 12 residues. CDR1 is LGHNA and CDR2 is YNFKEQ in the germline V gene.

The CDR3 DNA sequence: TGTGCCAGCAGTGACTTCAGGGGTTACACAGATACGCAGTATTTT. Protein: CASSDFRGYTDTQYF. V is TRBV2 and J is TRBJ2-3; tentative D call: TRBD1 (6 bases). V lost 3 bases and J lost 2, with 12 bases in between. The CDR3 is made up of 15 amino acids. From germline, CDR1 is SNHLY and CDR2 FYNNEI. Based on the CDR3 plus reference TRBV2 and TRBJ2-3, the full variable domain is EPEVTQTPSHQVTQMGQEVILRCVPISNHLYFYWYRQILGQKVEFLVSFYNNEISEKSEIFDDQFSVERPDGSNFTLKIRSTKLEDSAMYFCASSDFRGYTDTQYFGPGTRLTVL.

This clonotype was found many times. The V call is TRBV19, the J call TRBJ2-6; perhaps TRBD1 as D (5 bases). The CDR3 loop spans 15 amino acids. The germline V and J ends were trimmed by 5 bases and 2 bases, with 10 bases remaining between them. The germline gives CDR1 LNHDA, CDR2 SQIVND (reference sequence). The CDR3 sequence is CASSVTGPGANVLTF. The CDR3 bases are TGTGCCAGTAGTGTCACAGGACCTGGGGCCAACGTCCTGACTTTC.

The gene calls are TRBV6-2 or TRBV6-3 and TRBJ2-1, with 10 nucleotides matching TRBD2. V gave up 5 bases and J gave up 8 bases; unmatched junction bases: 15. This CDR3 has 17 amino acids. Per germline, CDR1 MNHEY and CDR2 SVGEGT. This CDR3 is CASSHGGAGGPRDEQFF. The CDR3 DNA reads as TGTGCCAGCAGTCACGGGGGAGCGGGGGGGCCTCGAGATGAGCAGTTCTTC.

The genes are TRBV29-1 and TRBJ2-5; D ambiguous. Looked up from germline, CDR1 is SQVTM and CDR2 is ANQGSEA. The CDR3 runs to 13 residues. Trimming stripped 7 bases from V and 3 bases from J, with 15 bases between. CDR3 sequence (DNA): TGCAGCGCCCAAGATTGGCGCAAAGAGACCCAGTACTTC. As protein: CSAQDWRKETQYF. The entire variable domain, with the rest obtained from reference TRBV29-1 and TRBJ2-5, is as follows: SAVISQKPSRDICQRGTSLTIQCQVDSQVTMMFWYRQQPGQSLTLIATANQGSEATYESGFVIDKFPISRPNLTFSTLTVSNMSPEDSSIYLCSAQDWRKETQYFGPGTRLLVL.